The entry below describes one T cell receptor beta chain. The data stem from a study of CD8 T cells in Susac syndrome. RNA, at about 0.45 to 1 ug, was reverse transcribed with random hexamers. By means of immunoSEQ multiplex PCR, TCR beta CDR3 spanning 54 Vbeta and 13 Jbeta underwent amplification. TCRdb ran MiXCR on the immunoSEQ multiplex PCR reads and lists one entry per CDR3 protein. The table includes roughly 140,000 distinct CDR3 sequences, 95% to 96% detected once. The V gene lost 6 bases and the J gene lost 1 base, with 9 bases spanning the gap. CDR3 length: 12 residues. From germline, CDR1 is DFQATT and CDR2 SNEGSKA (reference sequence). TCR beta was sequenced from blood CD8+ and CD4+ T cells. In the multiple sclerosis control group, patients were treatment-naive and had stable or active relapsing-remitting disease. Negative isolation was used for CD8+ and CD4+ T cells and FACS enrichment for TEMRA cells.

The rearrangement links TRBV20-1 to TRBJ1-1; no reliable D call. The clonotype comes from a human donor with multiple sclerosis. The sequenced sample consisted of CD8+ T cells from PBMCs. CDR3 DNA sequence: TGCAGTGCGAACCTGGGGAACACTGAAGCTTTCTTT. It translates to CSANLGNTEAFF.